This entry lists 10 T cell receptor beta chains sequenced from one sample in a study of immune evolution from preneoplasia to lung adenocarcinoma. The assay was immunoSEQ multiplex PCR, and TCRdb's table has in-frame clones only and misses some. The table has 16,000 or so clones, 86% seen once. The sequenced material came from FFPE invasive lung adenocarcinoma tissue. The receptors stem from a person aged 65 to 85 with invasive lung adenocarcinoma.

In DNA, the CDR3 is TGTGCCAGCAAGCAACCGGTGAACACTGAAGCTTTCTTT. Its translation: CASKQPVNTEAFF. V is TRBV7-2 and J is TRBJ1-1; D gene unclear. The V end lost 7 bases, the J end lost 0 bases, and 9 bases lay between the germline ends. Per the germline V gene, CDR1 is SGHTA and CDR2 is FQGNSA. The CDR3 totals 13 residues.

The chain combines TRBV27 with TRBJ2-3; unclear D gene. The V end lost 2 bases, the J end lost 2 bases, and 11 bases lay between the germline ends. The germline gives CDR1 MNHEY, CDR2 SMNVEV (reference sequence). The CDR3 contains 15 residues. This CDR3 reads CASSLESGYTDTQYF. The CDR3 DNA follows: TGTGCCAGCAGTTTAGAGTCCGGTTACACAGATACGCAGTATTTT.

This sequence joins TRBV28 and TRBJ1-5; perhaps TRBD1 as D (6 bases). CDR1 MDHEN and CDR2 SYDVKM come from the germline V gene. The CDR3 is made up of 14 amino acids. Deletions cut 8 bases from V and 6 bases from J, with 17 bases between. Here the CDR3 DNA reads TGTGCCAGCGCCCGAGGGGGGAGCGGTCAGCCCCAGCATTTT. Protein: CASARGGSGQPQHF.

This clone was detected once. This chain connects TRBV4-1 to TRBJ2-7, with 8 bases that match TRBD2. CDR1 and CDR2 (germline): MGHRA, YSYEKL. There are 19 residues in the CDR3. V shed 0 bases and J 4 bases; nucleotides not matched to a gene: 17. Here the CDR3 DNA reads TGCGCCAGCAGCCAAGAGGCCCTAGCGGGTAGCGCTCGTGGGTACGAGCAGTACTTC. It is translated as CASSQEALAGSARGYEQYF.

This chain joins TRBV18 and TRBJ2-6; D call uncertain. Germline V gene lookup returns CDR1 KGHSH and CDR2 LQKENI. Deletions cut 6 bases from V and 0 bases from J, with 6 bases between. The CDR3 length is 14 residues. The CDR3 here is CASSADSGANVLTF. The CDR3 DNA follows: TGTGCCAGCTCCGCCGACTCTGGGGCCAACGTCCTGACTTTC.

The V call is TRBV10-1, the J call TRBJ2-2, with D possibly matching TRBD2 (6 bases). The CDR3 consists of 15 residues. Germline-derived CDR1 and CDR2 are WNHNN and SYGVQD (reference sequence). The V end lost 6 bases, the J end lost 1 base, and 12 bases lay between the germline ends. The CDR3 loop reads CASRGGSGNTGELFF. Here the CDR3 DNA reads TGCGCCAGCAGAGGAGGGAGTGGGAACACCGGGGAGCTGTTTTTT.

This clone was detected only once. The rearrangement links TRBV19 to TRBJ2-4; 7 nucleotides agree with TRBD1. V trimming: 7 bases; J trimming: 9 bases; junction bases outside the gene matches: 6. This CDR3 contains 12 residues. Germline V gene sequence: CDR1 LNHDA, CDR2 SQIVND (reference sequence). DNA for the CDR3: TGTGCCAGTACGACAGGGAGCGGCATTCAGTACTTC. Protein: CASTTGSGIQYF.

CDR3 in amino acids: CSVERTSGGAKNIQYF. DNA of the CDR3: TGCAGCGTTGAGAGGACTAGCGGGGGGGCCAAAAACATTCAGTACTTC. The chain has TRBV29-1 and TRBJ2-4; 14 bases fit TRBD2. The CDR3 runs to 16 residues. CDR1 is SQVTM and CDR2 is ANQGSEA in the germline V gene. The trim removed 3 bases at V and 1 base at J, leaving 2 bases unmatched. The full variable domain, in which reference TRBV29-1 and TRBJ2-4 provide the parts outside the CDR3, is SAVISQKPSRDICQRGTSLTIQCQVDSQVTMMFWYRQQPGQSLTLIATANQGSEATYESGFVIDKFPISRPNLTFSTLTVSNMSPEDSSIYLCSVERTSGGAKNIQYFGAGTRLSVL.

J is TRBJ1-5 and V is TRBV6-5, with D perhaps TRBD1 (6 bases). CDR3 length: 15 residues. Germline V CDR1 and CDR2: MNHEY, SVGAGI. V was pared by 2 bases and J by 2 bases, with 10 bases between. CDR3: CASSYDSGGNQPQHF. In nucleotides, the CDR3 is TGTGCCAGCAGTTACGACTCAGGGGGCAATCAGCCCCAGCATTTT.

About this clone: It is unclear where the CDR3 begins or ends on the DNA, so no DNA is shown, and the CDR3 is as TCRdb lists it. The genes are TRBV6-4 and TRBJ2-2; no DNA check was done on the table's D call, TRBD2. The V gene's germline CDR1 is MRHNA and CDR2 SNTAGT. Both ends counted, the CDR3 spans 17 residues. The CDR3 loop reads CASKRLQRGAGTGELFF.